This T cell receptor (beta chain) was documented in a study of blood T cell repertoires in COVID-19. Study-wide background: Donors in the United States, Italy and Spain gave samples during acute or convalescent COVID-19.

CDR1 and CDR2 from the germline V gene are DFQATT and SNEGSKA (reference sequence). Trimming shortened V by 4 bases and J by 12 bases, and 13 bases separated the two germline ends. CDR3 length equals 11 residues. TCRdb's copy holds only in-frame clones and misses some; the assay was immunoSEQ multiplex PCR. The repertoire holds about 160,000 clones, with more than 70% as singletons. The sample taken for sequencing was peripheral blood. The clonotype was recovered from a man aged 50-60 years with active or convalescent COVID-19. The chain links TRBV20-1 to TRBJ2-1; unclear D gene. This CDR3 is CSATRSLGQFF. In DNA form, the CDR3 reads TGCAGTGCTACTCGGTCCCTAGGGCAGTTCTTC.